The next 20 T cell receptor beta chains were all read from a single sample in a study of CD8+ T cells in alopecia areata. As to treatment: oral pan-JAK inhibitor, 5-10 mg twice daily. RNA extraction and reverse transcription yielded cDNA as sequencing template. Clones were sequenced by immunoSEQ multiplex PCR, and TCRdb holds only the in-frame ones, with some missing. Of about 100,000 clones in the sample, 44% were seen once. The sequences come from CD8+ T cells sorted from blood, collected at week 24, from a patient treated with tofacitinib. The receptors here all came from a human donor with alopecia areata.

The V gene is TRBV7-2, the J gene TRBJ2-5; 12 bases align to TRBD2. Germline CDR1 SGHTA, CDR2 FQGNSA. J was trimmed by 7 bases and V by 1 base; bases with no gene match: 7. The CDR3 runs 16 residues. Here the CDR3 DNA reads TGTGCCAGCAGCTTAGGGACTAGCGGGACTCACTCGACCCAGTACTTC. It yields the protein CASSLGTSGTHSTQYF.

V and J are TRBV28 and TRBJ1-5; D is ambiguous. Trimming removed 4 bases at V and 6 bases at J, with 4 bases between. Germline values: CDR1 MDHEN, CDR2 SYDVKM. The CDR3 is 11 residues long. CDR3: CASSSSQPQHF. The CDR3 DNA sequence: TGTGCCAGCAGTTCCAGTCAGCCCCAGCATTTT.

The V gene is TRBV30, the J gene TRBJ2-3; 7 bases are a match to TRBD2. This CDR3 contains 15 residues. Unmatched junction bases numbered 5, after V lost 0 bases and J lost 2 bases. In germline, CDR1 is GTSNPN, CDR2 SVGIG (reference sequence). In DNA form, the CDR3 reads TGTGCCTGGAGTGTGGTAGCGGGCACCACAGATACGCAGTATTTT. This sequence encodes CAWSVVAGTTDTQYF.

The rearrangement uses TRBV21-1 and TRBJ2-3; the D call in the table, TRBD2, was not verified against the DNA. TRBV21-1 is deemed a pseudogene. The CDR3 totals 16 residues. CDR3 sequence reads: CASSIIKRDFTDTQYF. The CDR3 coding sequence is TGTGCCAGCAGCATCATTAAACGGGATTTCACAGATACGCAGTATTTT.

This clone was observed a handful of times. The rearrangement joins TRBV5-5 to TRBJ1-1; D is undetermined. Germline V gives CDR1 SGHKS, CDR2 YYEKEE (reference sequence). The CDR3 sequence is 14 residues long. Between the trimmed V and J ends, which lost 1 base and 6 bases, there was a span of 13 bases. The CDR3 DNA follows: TGTGCCAGCAGCTTGCGCTGGGATTTCTCTGAAGCTTTCTTT. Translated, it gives CASSLRWDFSEAFF. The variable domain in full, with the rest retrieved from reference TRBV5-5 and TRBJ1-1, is DAGVTQSPTHLIKTRGQQVTLRCSPISGHKSVSWYQQVLGQGPQFIFQYYEKEERGRGNFPDRFSARQFPNYSSELNVNALLLGDSALYLCASSLRWDFSEAFFGQGTRLTVV.

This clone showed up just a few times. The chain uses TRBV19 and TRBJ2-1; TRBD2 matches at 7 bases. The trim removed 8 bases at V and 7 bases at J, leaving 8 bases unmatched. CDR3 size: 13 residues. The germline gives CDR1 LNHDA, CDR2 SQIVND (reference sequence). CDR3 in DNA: TGTGCCAGTTTCGCGGGAGTGGGAAATGAGCAGTTCTTC. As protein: CASFAGVGNEQFF.

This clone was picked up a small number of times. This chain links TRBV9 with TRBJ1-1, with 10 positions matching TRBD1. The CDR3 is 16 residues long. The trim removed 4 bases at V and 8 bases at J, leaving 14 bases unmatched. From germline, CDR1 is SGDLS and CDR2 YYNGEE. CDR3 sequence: CASSPGTGVQVGEAFF. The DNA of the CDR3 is TGTGCCAGCAGCCCAGGGACAGGGGTCCAGGTCGGAGAAGCTTTCTTT.

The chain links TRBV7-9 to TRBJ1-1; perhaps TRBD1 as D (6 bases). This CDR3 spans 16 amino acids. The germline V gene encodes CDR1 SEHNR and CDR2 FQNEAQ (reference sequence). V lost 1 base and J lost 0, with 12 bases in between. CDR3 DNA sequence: TGTGCCAGCAGCTTAGACAGGGACCACCTGAACACTGAAGCTTTCTTT. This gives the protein CASSLDRDHLNTEAFF. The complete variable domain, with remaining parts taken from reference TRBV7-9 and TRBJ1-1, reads DTGVSQNPRHKITKRGQNVTFRCDPISEHNRLYWYRQTLGQGPEFLTYFQNEAQLEKSRLLSDRFSAERPKGSFSTLEIQRTEQGDSAMYLCASSLDRDHLNTEAFFGQGTRLTVV.

In nucleotides, the CDR3 is TGTGCCAGCAGTTTATCGAGGTTGGAGACCCAGTACTTC. It yields the protein CASSLSRLETQYF. V usage is TRBV27 and J usage is TRBJ2-5; D is ambiguous. The CDR3 extends over 13 amino acids. The V gene's germline CDR1 is MNHEY and CDR2 SMNVEV (reference sequence). Trimming removed 0 bases at V and 5 bases at J, with 7 bases between.

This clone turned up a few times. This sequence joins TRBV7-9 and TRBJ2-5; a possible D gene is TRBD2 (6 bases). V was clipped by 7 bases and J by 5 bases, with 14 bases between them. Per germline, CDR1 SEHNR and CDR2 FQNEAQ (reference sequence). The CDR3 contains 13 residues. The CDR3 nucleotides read TGTGCCAGCAACGCGGGGCATTCGGAGACCCAGTACTTC. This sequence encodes CASNAGHSETQYF.

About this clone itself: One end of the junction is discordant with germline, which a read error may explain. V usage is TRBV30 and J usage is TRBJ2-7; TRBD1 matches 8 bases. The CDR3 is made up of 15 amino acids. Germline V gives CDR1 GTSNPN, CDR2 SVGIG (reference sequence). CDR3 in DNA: TGTACCTGGAGTCACCCTCCGACAGGGGCGCGCGAGCAGTACTTC. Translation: CTWSHPPTGAREQYF.

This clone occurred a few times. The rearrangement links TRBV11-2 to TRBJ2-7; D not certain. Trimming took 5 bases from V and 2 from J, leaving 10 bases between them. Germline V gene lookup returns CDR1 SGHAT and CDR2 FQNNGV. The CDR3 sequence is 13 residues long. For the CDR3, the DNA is TGTGCCAGCAGCATCTCATTACCCTACGAGCAGTACTTC. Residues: CASSISLPYEQYF.

The DNA of the CDR3 is TGTGCCAGCAGCTTAGGGCCCACAGATGGCTACACCTTC. Its translation: CASSLGPTDGYTF. This chain uses TRBV7-9 with TRBJ1-2; D remains ambiguous. There are 13 residues in the CDR3. CDR1 is SEHNR, CDR2 FQNEAQ, per germline (reference sequence). V dropped 1 base and J dropped 6 bases, with 9 bases sitting between them.

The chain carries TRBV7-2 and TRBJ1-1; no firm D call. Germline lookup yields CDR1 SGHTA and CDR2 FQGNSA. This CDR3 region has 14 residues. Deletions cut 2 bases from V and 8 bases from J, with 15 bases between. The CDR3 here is CASSLFEASVEAFF. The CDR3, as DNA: TGTGCCAGCAGCTTATTCGAGGCGTCAGTCGAAGCTTTCTTT.

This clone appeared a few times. The CDR3 DNA follows: TGTGCCAGCCGCAGACTTTCCGACACAGATACGCAGTATTTT. It translates to CASRRLSDTDTQYF. This chain connects TRBV27 to TRBJ2-3, with no clear D. The length of the CDR3 is 14 residues. Per germline, CDR1 MNHEY and CDR2 SMNVEV (reference sequence). Trimming stripped 8 bases from V and 2 bases from J, with 14 bases between.

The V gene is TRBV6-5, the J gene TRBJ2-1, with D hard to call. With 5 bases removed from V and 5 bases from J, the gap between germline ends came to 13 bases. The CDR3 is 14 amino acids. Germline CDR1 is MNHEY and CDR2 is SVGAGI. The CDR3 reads CASSPRHKNNEQFF. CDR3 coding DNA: TGTGCCAGCAGTCCTCGACACAAAAACAATGAGCAGTTCTTC.

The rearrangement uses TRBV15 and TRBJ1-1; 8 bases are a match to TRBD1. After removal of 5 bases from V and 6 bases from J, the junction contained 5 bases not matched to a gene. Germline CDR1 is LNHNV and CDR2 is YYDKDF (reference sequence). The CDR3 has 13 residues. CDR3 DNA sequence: TGTGCCACCAGCCGCGACAGGGGATCTGAAGCTTTCTTT. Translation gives CATSRDRGSEAFF.

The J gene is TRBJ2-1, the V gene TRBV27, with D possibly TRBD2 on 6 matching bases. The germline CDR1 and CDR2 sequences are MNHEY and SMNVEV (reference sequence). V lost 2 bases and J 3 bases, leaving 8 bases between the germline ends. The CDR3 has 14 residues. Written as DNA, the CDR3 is TGTGCCAGCAGTTTAGGAGGGGTCTACAATGAGCAGTTCTTC. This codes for CASSLGGVYNEQFF.

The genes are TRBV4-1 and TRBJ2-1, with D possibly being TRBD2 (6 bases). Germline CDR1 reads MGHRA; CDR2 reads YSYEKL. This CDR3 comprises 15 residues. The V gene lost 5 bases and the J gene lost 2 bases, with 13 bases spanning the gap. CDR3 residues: CASSGVAGTYNEQFF. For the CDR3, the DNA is TGCGCCAGCAGCGGTGTGGCGGGAACCTACAATGAGCAGTTCTTC.

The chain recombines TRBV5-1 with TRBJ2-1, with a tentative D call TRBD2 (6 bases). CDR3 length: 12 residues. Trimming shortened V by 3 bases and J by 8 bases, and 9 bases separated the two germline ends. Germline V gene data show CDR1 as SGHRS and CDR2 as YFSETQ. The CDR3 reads CASSSWGDEQFF. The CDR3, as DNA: TGCGCCAGCAGCTCGTGGGGGGATGAGCAGTTCTTC. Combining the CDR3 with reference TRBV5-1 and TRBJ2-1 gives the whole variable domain KAGVTQTPRYLIKTRGQQVTLSCSPISGHRSVSWYQQTPGQGLQFLFEYFSETQRNKGNFPGRFSGRQFSNSRSEMNVSTLELGDSALYLCASSSWGDEQFFGPGTRLTVL.